A single sample gave rise to the 5 T cell receptor beta chains below, sequenced in a study of T cells in Graves' hyperthyroidism and ophthalmopathy. TCR beta CDR3 sequences were amplified from RNA transcripts. When the TCR CDR3 underwent first-round RT-PCR, the HTBI primer set was used. From the multiplex PCR reads, TCRdb called clonotypes with MiXCR, one entry per CDR3 protein. This table has around 610,000 distinct CDR3 sequences, over 12% appearing once. The sequenced material came from blood. The receptors here all came from a woman in her thirties or forties with Graves' ophthalmopathy.

This clonotype appeared many times. The chain recombines TRBV4-2 with TRBJ2-5, with 10 bases that match TRBD2. The ends lost 2 bases at V and 4 bases at J; junction bases unmatched: 10. This CDR3 spans 17 amino acids. Germline CDR1 is LGHNA and CDR2 is YNFKEQ. CDR3 region: CASSQFPSGRGGETQYF. DNA of the CDR3: TGTGCCAGCAGCCAATTTCCTAGCGGGAGAGGAGGAGAGACCCAGTACTTC.

The table lists this clonotype with many counts. The chain combines TRBV10-3 with TRBJ1-3, with unresolved D. Trimming stripped 10 bases from V and 1 base from J, with 11 bases between. The CDR3 runs 13 residues. Germline V gives CDR1 ENHRY, CDR2 SYGVKD. The CDR3 here is CATYQGSGNTIYF. Here the CDR3 DNA reads TGTGCCACCTACCAAGGATCTGGAAACACCATATATTTT.

This clonotype was seen ten or more times. The rearrangement uses TRBV6-5 and TRBJ1-1; no definite D call. Looked up from germline, CDR1 is MNHEY and CDR2 is SVGAGI. This CDR3 contains 13 residues. The V gene lost 2 bases and the J gene lost 4 bases, with 8 bases spanning the gap. The CDR3 reads CASSYSKITEAFF. CDR3 DNA sequence: TGTGCCAGCAGTTACAGTAAGATCACTGAAGCTTTCTTT.

This clonotype was recorded many times. The CDR3 nucleotides are TGCAGCGCAGGACAGGGAACTTCAGGCTACACCTTC. Protein: CSAGQGTSGYTF. V and J are TRBV29-1 and TRBJ1-2, with 8 bases matching TRBD1. The germline V gene encodes CDR1 SQVTM and CDR2 ANQGSEA. J lost 8 bases, V lost 7 bases, and 9 bases had no gene match. This CDR3 is built from 12 residues.

In this sample, this clonotype turned up many times. The chain has TRBV20-1 and TRBJ1-2; perhaps TRBD1 as D (5 bases). CDR1 and CDR2 (germline): DFQATT, SNEGSKA (reference sequence). The CDR3 contains 13 residues. CDR3 sequence reads: CRVSGGANYGYTF. The CDR3 DNA follows: TGCAGAGTCTCAGGAGGGGCTAACTATGGCTACACCTTC.